The clone carrying this T cell receptor (beta chain) was found many times. Unique molecular identifiers were attached to individual cDNA molecules. MiXCR was run by TCRdb on the 5' RACE reads, yielding one entry per CDR3 protein. Among 52,000 or so distinct CDR3 sequences listed, under 8.5% were seen once. These data come from a study of early T cells in non-severe SARS-CoV-2 infection. Across the study: Bulk RNA from unsorted whole blood was sequenced; chains were unpaired.

V lost 1 base, J lost 8 bases, and 9 bases lay in between. CDR3 length: 12 amino acids. Germline CDR1 DFQATT, CDR2 SNEGSKA (reference sequence). The chain couples TRBV20-1 to TRBJ2-1; D not resolved. The clonotype comes from an adult who was a healthcare worker with PCR-confirmed SARS-CoV-2 infection or an uninfected control (not recorded which). This sample comprised whole blood, obtained at baseline. The CDR3 sequence is CSARGLVYEQFF. The CDR3 bases are TGCAGTGCTAGAGGGCTAGTCTATGAGCAGTTCTTC.